These 20 T cell receptor beta chains originate from one sample sequenced in a study of blood T cell repertoires in COVID-19. Sequencing used immunoSEQ multiplex PCR; TCRdb keeps in-frame clones, though not all of them. Of some 200,000 clones listed, about 89% are singletons. Sequencing was done on a sample of peripheral blood. Source of these receptors: a man between 65 and 85 years old with acute or convalescent COVID-19.

The chain couples TRBV7-3 to TRBJ1-1; 9 nucleotides agree with TRBD1. The CDR3 is 18 residues long. V dropped 5 bases and J dropped 0; count of bases not matched to a gene: 13. Looked up from germline, CDR1 is SGHTA and CDR2 is FQGTGA. The CDR3 here is CASSKTGLGQGMNTEAFF. CDR3 DNA sequence: TGTGCCAGCAGCAAAACCGGTCTGGGACAGGGAATGAACACTGAAGCTTTCTTT.

The chain employs TRBV28 and TRBJ1-3; 7 nucleotides agree with TRBD1. The trim removed 2 bases at V and 4 bases at J, leaving 11 bases unmatched. This CDR3 region has 17 residues. Germline CDR1 and CDR2: MDHEN and SYDVKM. The CDR3 bases are TGTGCCAGCAGTTTAAGGGCAGGGGGAAAGGGAGGAAACACCATATATTTT. Its translation is CASSLRAGGKGGNTIYF.

The J gene is TRBJ2-5, the V gene TRBV5-1; maybe TRBD1 (6 bases). V lost 4 bases to trimming and J lost 5 bases, with 15 bases between them. The CDR3 has 14 residues. Germline V gene sequence: CDR1 SGHRS, CDR2 YFSETQ. The CDR3 nucleotides are TGCGCCAGCAGCCCAGTACAGGGCGGGGAGACCCAGTACTTC. It specifies CASSPVQGGETQYF.

The chain uses TRBV4-2 and TRBJ1-1, with D unresolved. V was pared by 0 bases and J by 0 bases, with 8 bases between. The CDR3 runs 15 residues. The V gene's germline CDR1 is LGHNA and CDR2 YNFKEQ. CDR3 sequence (DNA): TGTGCCAGCAGCCAAGAGAGCCTCATGAACACTGAAGCTTTCTTT. Translation gives CASSQESLMNTEAFF.

In this sample, this clone turned up a few times. This chain uses TRBV7-9 with TRBJ1-4; D ambiguous. The germline V and J ends were trimmed by 1 base and 3 bases, with 6 bases remaining between them. The CDR3 has 14 residues. Germline loops: CDR1 SEHNR, CDR2 FQNEAQ (reference sequence). The CDR3 is CASSLVQPNEKLFF. The CDR3, as DNA: TGTGCCAGCAGCTTAGTACAGCCTAATGAAAAACTGTTTTTT.

The V call is TRBV6-5, the J call TRBJ2-1; 8 positions agree with TRBD2. This CDR3 has 13 amino acids. V was clipped by 10 bases and J by 8 bases; unmatched bases: 10. CDR1 is MNHEY, CDR2 SVGAGI, per germline. The CDR3: CATRRAGVDEQFF. CDR3 nucleotide sequence: TGTGCCACCCGCAGAGCGGGAGTGGATGAGCAGTTCTTC.

The chain is built from TRBV5-8 and TRBJ1-4; possibly TRBD1 for D (5 bases). CDR3 length equals 15 residues. CDR1 is SGHTS, CDR2 YDEGEE, per germline. The V and J ends lost 0 bases and 6 bases respectively, with 12 bases between them. CDR3 in DNA: TGTGCCAGCAGCTTGGGTGACAGCCGTTATGAAAAACTGTTTTTT. The encoded protein is CASSLGDSRYEKLFF.

The J gene is TRBJ2-3, the V gene TRBV28, with TRBD1 matching over 9 bases. This CDR3 has 14 amino acids. Germline V gene sequence: CDR1 MDHEN, CDR2 SYDVKM. After removal of 6 bases from V and 4 bases from J, the junction contained 5 bases not matched to a gene. DNA for the CDR3: TGTGCCAGCAGCGATACAGGGGGCTCAGATACGCAGTATTTT. It yields the protein CASSDTGGSDTQYF.

The chain has TRBV5-1 and TRBJ2-2, with 7 positions matching TRBD1. The CDR3 is 16 residues long. Trimming took 0 bases from V and 2 from J; bases not matched to a gene: 4. Germline CDR1 reads SGHRS; CDR2 reads YFSETQ. The CDR3: CASSLVGTENTGELFF. CDR3 coding DNA: TGCGCCAGCAGCTTGGTTGGGACAGAAAACACCGGGGAGCTGTTTTTT. Together with reference TRBV5-1 and TRBJ2-2, the CDR3 gives the full variable domain: KAGVTQTPRYLIKTRGQQVTLSCSPISGHRSVSWYQQTPGQGLQFLFEYFSETQRNKGNFPGRFSGRQFSNSRSEMNVSTLELGDSALYLCASSLVGTENTGELFFGEGSRLTVL.

The chain joins TRBV10-3 to TRBJ1-5, with D possibly TRBD1 on 6 matching bases. The CDR3 spans 16 residues. V shed 2 bases and J shed 3 bases, with 14 bases lying between them. From germline, CDR1 is ENHRY and CDR2 SYGVKD. DNA for the CDR3: TGTGCCATCAGTGAGGGGGCAGGGGCATACAATCAGCCCCAGCATTTT. It specifies CAISEGAGAYNQPQHF.

The chain uses TRBV5-4 and TRBJ2-5, with a tentative D call TRBD1 (5 bases). The CDR3 is 14 residues long. Trimming took off 1 base at V and 6 bases at J, with 13 bases between the two ends. Germline lookup yields CDR1 SGHNT and CDR2 YYREEE (reference sequence). Here the CDR3 DNA reads TGTGCCAGCAGCTTGTGGGGCGGAATGAAGACCCAGTACTTC. As protein: CASSLWGGMKTQYF.

CDR3 residues: CAITRPLGEQFF. CDR3 sequence (DNA): TGTGCCATTACTAGACCCCTGGGTGAGCAGTTCTTC. The chain links TRBV5-4 to TRBJ2-1, with D perhaps TRBD2 (5 bases). CDR1 and CDR2 (germline): SGHNT, YYREEE (reference sequence). This CDR3 comprises 12 residues. Trimming shortened V by 9 bases and J by 9 bases, and 16 bases separated the two germline ends.

The chain links TRBV2 to TRBJ2-5; 15 bases align to TRBD2. The V gene's germline CDR1 is SNHLY and CDR2 FYNNEI. After removal of 3 bases from V and 5 bases from J, the junction contained 7 bases not matched to a gene. The CDR3 is 17 amino acids. CDR3 loop: CASSDGLAGGLRETQYF. CDR3 DNA sequence: TGTGCCAGCAGTGACGGACTAGCGGGAGGGCTGAGGGAGACCCAGTACTTC. The full variable domain, with the rest looked up from reference TRBV2 and TRBJ2-5, is EPEVTQTPSHQVTQMGQEVILRCVPISNHLYFYWYRQILGQKVEFLVSFYNNEISEKSEIFDDQFSVERPDGSNFTLKIRSTKLEDSAMYFCASSDGLAGGLRETQYFGPGTRLLVL.

V usage is TRBV19 and J usage is TRBJ2-3; D is perhaps TRBD1 (5 bases). V shed 7 bases and J shed 0 bases, with 11 bases lying between them. This CDR3 contains 14 residues. Germline V CDR1 and CDR2: LNHDA, SQIVND (reference sequence). The CDR3 DNA sequence: TGTGCCAGTAAAGGGGATCCTAGCACAGATACGCAGTATTTT. It specifies CASKGDPSTDTQYF.

V is TRBV19 and J is TRBJ2-6; a possible D gene is TRBD1 (6 bases). V was pared by 5 bases and J by 0 bases, with 14 bases between. Germline V gene sequence: CDR1 LNHDA, CDR2 SQIVND (reference sequence). The CDR3 runs to 17 residues. CDR3 nucleotides: TGTGCCAGTAGTGATAGACAGGACGCCTCTGGGGCCAACGTCCTGACTTTC. Its protein is CASSDRQDASGANVLTF.

The chain carries TRBV9 and TRBJ2-2; the match to TRBD2 covers 11 bases. CDR3 length: 18 amino acids. V trimming: 0 bases; J trimming: 3 bases; junction bases outside the gene matches: 7. The germline CDR1 and CDR2 sequences are SGDLS and YYNGEE. CDR3 sequence (DNA): TGTGCCAGCAGCGTAGCACTAGCGGGAGCATCGGACACCGGGGAGCTGTTTTTT. It codes for CASSVALAGASDTGELFF.

The chain combines TRBV10-3 with TRBJ2-1, with a possible D match to TRBD2 (6 bases). Trimming stripped 8 bases from V and 8 bases from J, with 16 bases between. This CDR3 has 13 residues. Germline CDR1 is ENHRY and CDR2 is SYGVKD. CDR3 sequence reads: CAIQGAGTDEQFF. DNA for the CDR3: TGTGCCATCCAAGGGGCGGGAACGGATGAGCAGTTCTTC.

V usage is TRBV5-5 and J usage is TRBJ1-1; possibly TRBD1 for D (5 bases). V lost 4 bases and J lost 4, with 14 bases in between. Germline CDR1 SGHKS, CDR2 YYEKEE (reference sequence). The CDR3 has 14 residues. This CDR3 is CASSRSGGGTEAFF. CDR3 DNA sequence: TGTGCCAGCAGCCGTTCGGGGGGTGGCACTGAAGCTTTCTTT.

The chain recombines TRBV10-3 with TRBJ2-7; a possible D gene is TRBD1 (7 bases). The ends were cut back, 6 bases at V and 5 bases at J, with 11 bases in the middle. Looked up from germline, CDR1 is ENHRY and CDR2 is SYGVKD. This CDR3 is 12 amino acids long. The CDR3, as DNA: TGTGCCATCAGATCAGGGGGGCACGAGCAGTACTTC. Protein product: CAIRSGGHEQYF.

The genes are TRBV28 and TRBJ2-7; D gene ambiguous. Trimming left V 3 bases short and J 3 bases short, with 9 bases between. CDR3 length equals 13 residues. CDR1 and CDR2 (germline): MDHEN, SYDVKM. The CDR3: CASSFPVRYEQYF. The CDR3 DNA reads as TGTGCCAGCAGTTTTCCGGTTCGCTACGAGCAGTACTTC.